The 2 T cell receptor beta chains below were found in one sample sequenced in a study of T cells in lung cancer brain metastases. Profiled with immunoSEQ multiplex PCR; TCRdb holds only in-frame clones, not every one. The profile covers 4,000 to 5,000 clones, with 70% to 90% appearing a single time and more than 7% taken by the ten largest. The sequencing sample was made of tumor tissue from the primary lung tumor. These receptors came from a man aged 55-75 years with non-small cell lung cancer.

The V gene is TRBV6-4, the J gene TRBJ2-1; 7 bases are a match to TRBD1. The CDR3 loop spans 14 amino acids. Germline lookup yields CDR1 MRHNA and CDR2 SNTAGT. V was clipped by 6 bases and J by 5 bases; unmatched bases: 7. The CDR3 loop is CASRPDRDHNEQFF. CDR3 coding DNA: TGTGCCAGCAGGCCAGACAGGGACCACAATGAGCAGTTCTTC.

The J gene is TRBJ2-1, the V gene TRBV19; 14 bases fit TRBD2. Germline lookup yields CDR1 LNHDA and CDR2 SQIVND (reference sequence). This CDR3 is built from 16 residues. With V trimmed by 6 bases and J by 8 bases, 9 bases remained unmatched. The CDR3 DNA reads TGTGCCAGTAGCCGGACTAGCGGGGGGACAAGGGATGAGCAGTTCTTC. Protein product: CASSRTSGGTRDEQFF.